The present TCR beta chain was sequenced within a study of blood T cell repertoires in COVID-19. Across the whole study: Donors in the United States, Italy and Spain gave samples during acute or convalescent COVID-19. The cDNA or gDNA used as material had been derived from T cells, B-cell-depleted T cells, or PBMCs.

Profiling relied on immunoSEQ multiplex PCR, and the TCRdb table lists in-frame clones only, not all of them. Of about 160,000 clones in the sample, roughly 86% were seen once. Sequencing was done on a sample of peripheral blood. The TCR originated in a woman aged 55-70 years who had recovered from COVID-19.

CDR3 coding DNA: TGTGCCAGCAGCCCCCTAGTAACCCAAGAGACCCAGTACTTC. This gives the protein CASSPLVTQETQYF. The chain joins TRBV7-9 to TRBJ2-5; D is ambiguous. Per germline, CDR1 SEHNR and CDR2 FQNEAQ (reference sequence). The V end was cut by 5 bases, the J end by 1 base, with 11 bases between. The CDR3 has 14 amino acids.